These 27 T cell receptor beta chains were all obtained from the same sample, sequenced in a study of blood T cell repertoires in COVID-19 (dated by TCRdb to about 2020). Libraries were constructed by the immunoSEQ multiplex PCR assay. In TCRdb, the immuneACCESS table is reduced to in-frame sequences with V and J assigned. These tables do not hold every clone; where another copy was compared, an unresolved V gene accounts for under half, and the others remain unexplained. The sample table holds around 160,000 clones, of which approximately 95% were seen once. The ten largest clones represent around 2% of the sample. Sequencing was carried out using peripheral blood. These receptors all stem from a woman aged 60-75 years with COVID-19, enrolled during active disease.

This clone was seen once. The chain recombines TRBV10-3 with TRBJ1-2; TRBD1 matches 7 bases. CDR3 length: 14 residues. The germline V gene has CDR1 ENHRY and CDR2 SYGVKD. The junction had 3 bases not matched to a gene; V was cut back by 2 bases and J by 3 bases. For the CDR3, the DNA is TGTGCCATCAGTGAGCAAACAGGGGACTATGGCTACACCTTC. Translated, it gives CAISEQTGDYGYTF.

The V and J genes are TRBV9 and TRBJ1-6, with D perhaps TRBD1 (6 bases). The germline V gene encodes CDR1 SGDLS and CDR2 YYNGEE. The CDR3 is 14 amino acids. V was cut by 0 bases and J by 7 bases, with 8 bases left in between. CDR3 sequence: CASSVDRDNSPLHF. As DNA, the CDR3 is TGTGCCAGCAGCGTAGACAGGGACAATTCACCCCTCCACTTT.

This chain joins TRBV18 and TRBJ1-1, with unresolved D. CDR1 is KGHSH, CDR2 LQKENI, per germline. With 7 bases removed from V and 1 base from J, the gap between germline ends came to 16 bases. This CDR3 spans 15 amino acids. The CDR3 loop reads CASYSAASPNTEAFF. The CDR3, as DNA: TGTGCCAGCTACTCGGCGGCCAGTCCGAACACTGAAGCTTTCTTT.

The gene calls are TRBV27 and TRBJ1-1; D might be TRBD1 (6 bases). The CDR3 runs to 13 residues. Germline V lookup: CDR1 MNHEY, CDR2 SMNVEV (reference sequence). Between the trimmed V and J ends, which lost 6 bases and 10 bases, there was a span of 18 bases. CDR3 loop: CASSQTGIVGAFF. Here the CDR3 DNA reads TGTGCCAGCAGCCAAACAGGGATAGTGGGAGCTTTCTTT.

The chain employs TRBV7-8 and TRBJ2-5; D remains unclear. Trimming cost V 3 bases and J 5 bases, with 13 bases left between them. CDR1 and CDR2 from the germline V gene are SGHVS and FQNEAQ. This CDR3 has 14 residues. The CDR3 DNA sequence: TGTGCCAGCAGCTTCCATGGTCCTATGGAGACCCAGTACTTC. This sequence encodes CASSFHGPMETQYF.

The rearrangement links TRBV7-2 to TRBJ1-2; D is unclear. Trimming left V 1 base short and J 6 bases short, with 9 bases between. CDR3 length: 13 amino acids. Germline V gene sequence: CDR1 SGHTA, CDR2 FQGNSA. CDR3 loop: CASSLEVRNGYTF. CDR3 DNA: TGTGCCAGCAGCTTAGAGGTGAGGAATGGCTACACCTTC.

The rearrangement uses TRBV19 and TRBJ1-1, with D possibly being TRBD1 (5 bases). The ends were cut back, 6 bases at V and 5 bases at J, with 10 bases in the middle. There are 12 residues in the CDR3. Germline V gene sequence: CDR1 LNHDA, CDR2 SQIVND (reference sequence). The CDR3: CASSWAGTEAFF. As DNA, the CDR3 is TGTGCCAGTAGCTGGGCAGGGACTGAAGCTTTCTTT. The full variable domain, completed using reference TRBV19 and TRBJ1-1, is DGGITQSPKYLFRKEGQNVTLSCEQNLNHDAMYWYRQDPGQGLRLIYYSQIVNDFQKGDIAEGYSVSREKKESFPLTVTSAQKNPTAFYLCASSWAGTEAFFGQGTRLTVV.

CDR3: CASSQHRGPADTQYF. CDR3 DNA sequence: TGTGCCAGCAGCCAACACAGGGGGCCAGCAGATACGCAGTATTTT. V usage is TRBV7-3 and J usage is TRBJ2-3; TRBD1 matches 9 bases. There are 15 residues in the CDR3. Germline CDR1 and CDR2: SGHTA and FQGTGA. V lost 5 bases and J lost 4; bases outside the gene matches: 7.

The chain combines TRBV3-1 (or the pseudogene TRBV3-2) with TRBJ1-3; perhaps TRBD1 as D (6 bases). The CDR3 has 17 residues. Germline V gene lookup returns CDR1 LGHDT and CDR2 YNNKEL (reference sequence). V lost 0 bases, J lost 4 bases, and 16 bases lay in between. The CDR3 DNA sequence: TGTGCCAGCAGCCAAGATCTCGGCAGGGGACGGGGAAACACCATATATTTT. Its protein is CASSQDLGRGRGNTIYF.

This clone was recorded a few times. The chain uses TRBV9 and TRBJ1-2; 7 bases are a match to TRBD1. The CDR3 extends over 15 amino acids. V lost 3 bases to trimming and J lost 4 bases; unmatched junction nucleotides: 9. CDR1 is SGDLS, CDR2 YYNGEE, per germline. The CDR3 DNA reads as TGTGCCAGCAGCGCGTCAGGGACAGTGATCTATGGCTACACCTTC. Translation: CASSASGTVIYGYTF.

The chain has TRBV2 and TRBJ1-1; possible D gene TRBD1, 5 bases. V gave up 6 bases and J gave up 4 bases, with 12 bases separating them. This CDR3 has 13 amino acids. Germline V gene data show CDR1 as SNHLY and CDR2 as FYNNEI. CDR3 in amino acids: CASSQGFVTEAFF. For the CDR3, the DNA is TGTGCCAGCAGCCAGGGATTTGTCACTGAAGCTTTCTTT.

V gene TRBV5-4 combines with J gene TRBJ1-1; D is uncertain. This CDR3 has 16 amino acids. In germline, CDR1 is SGHNT, CDR2 YYREEE (reference sequence). Deletions cut 1 base from V and 0 bases from J, with 13 bases between. CDR3 amino acids: CASSLSPTLMNTEAFF. The CDR3, as DNA: TGTGCCAGCAGCTTGTCCCCCACTTTAATGAACACTGAAGCTTTCTTT.

The rearrangement links TRBV27 to TRBJ1-3; D unclear. Germline V gene lookup returns CDR1 MNHEY and CDR2 SMNVEV (reference sequence). This CDR3 contains 13 residues. This chain's CDR3 is CATSGNSGNTIYF. DNA for the CDR3: TGTGCGACTTCCGGGAACTCTGGAAACACCATATATTTT.

In its sample, this clone was seen once. The chain is built from TRBV7-2 and TRBJ2-1; perhaps TRBD1 as D (7 bases). CDR3 length: 17 residues. V was cut by 3 bases and J by 4 bases, with 19 bases left in between. Germline V gives CDR1 SGHTA, CDR2 FQGNSA. The CDR3 bases are TGTGCCAGCAGCTTTAAAGACAGGGAGGTACTTTACAATGAGCAGTTCTTC. Protein sequence: CASSFKDREVLYNEQFF.

This chain links TRBV7-2 with TRBJ2-5; 7 nucleotides line up with TRBD1. Germline CDR1 is SGHTA and CDR2 is FQGNSA. Trimming cost V 6 bases and J 5 bases; bases outside gene matches: 9. CDR3 size: 14 residues. The CDR3 is CASSKGAVSETQYF. Here the CDR3 DNA reads TGTGCCAGCAGTAAGGGGGCGGTATCGGAGACCCAGTACTTC.

CDR3 DNA sequence: TGTGCCAGCAGTCCCCGACAGGGCACTGAAGCTTTCTTT. Translated: CASSPRQGTEAFF. The rearrangement links TRBV6-5 to TRBJ1-1, with 7 bases matching TRBD1. The V gene end was trimmed by 5 bases and the J gene end by 4 bases; junction bases not matched to a gene: 4. The CDR3 consists of 13 residues. CDR1 is MNHEY and CDR2 is SVGAGI in the germline V gene.

V gene TRBV9 combines with J gene TRBJ1-6, with TRBD1 matching over 7 bases. With V trimmed by 3 bases and J by 7 bases, 7 bases remained unmatched. Per germline, CDR1 SGDLS and CDR2 YYNGEE. This CDR3 contains 15 residues. The CDR3 loop is CASSAAGTANSPLHF. DNA for the CDR3: TGTGCCAGCAGCGCGGCCGGGACAGCGAATTCACCCCTCCACTTT.

This sequence joins TRBV6-5 and TRBJ1-6; D not resolved. V lost 4 bases to trimming and J lost 7 bases, with 14 bases between them. Germline CDR1 is MNHEY and CDR2 is SVGAGI. CDR3 length: 15 residues. For the CDR3, the DNA is TGTGCCAGCAGTTCCCCGGGTATTCGGAATTCACCCCTCCACTTT. Translation: CASSSPGIRNSPLHF.

The chain recombines TRBV19 with TRBJ2-1; 8 nucleotides line up with TRBD1. J lost 6 bases, V lost 3 bases, and 7 bases had no gene match. From germline, CDR1 is LNHDA and CDR2 SQIVND (reference sequence). The CDR3 has 15 amino acids. The CDR3: CASSIWDRTSNEQFF. The DNA for the CDR3 is TGTGCCAGTAGTATCTGGGACAGGACCAGCAATGAGCAGTTCTTC.

The CDR3 reads CASRWTGDTYEQYF. The CDR3 DNA reads as TGCGCCAGCCGATGGACAGGGGACACCTACGAGCAGTACTTC. The gene calls are TRBV5-1 and TRBJ2-7; 9 bases agree with TRBD1. With 7 bases clipped from V and 2 bases from J, the junction kept 7 bases outside the gene matches. Per the germline V gene, CDR1 is SGHRS and CDR2 is YFSETQ. CDR3 size: 14 residues.

The chain carries TRBV18 and TRBJ2-7, with TRBD1 identical over 8 bases. This CDR3 region has 15 residues. J was trimmed by 5 bases and V by 6 bases; bases with no gene match: 12. The germline CDR1 and CDR2 sequences are KGHSH and LQKENI. The CDR3 reads CASSLSRGRRDEQYF. CDR3 DNA sequence: TGTGCCAGCTCCCTAAGCAGGGGGCGCAGGGACGAGCAGTACTTC.

The chain has TRBV18 and TRBJ1-1; a weak D match, TRBD1 (6 bases). The CDR3 runs 16 residues. V dropped 2 bases and J dropped 3 bases, with 16 bases sitting between them. Germline assignment: CDR1 KGHSH and CDR2 LQKENI. CDR3 DNA sequence: TGTGCCAGCTCACCATCCAGGGGAAACTTTTACACTGAAGCTTTCTTT. It codes for CASSPSRGNFYTEAFF.

The chain combines TRBV5-6 with TRBJ1-5, with TRBD1 matching over 8 bases. The CDR3 runs to 16 residues. V shed 4 bases and J 5 bases; nucleotides not matched to a gene: 11. Germline V CDR1 and CDR2: SGHDT, YYEEEE. CDR3 in amino acids: CASSTYTDRDDQPQHF. In DNA form, the CDR3 reads TGTGCCAGCAGCACCTACACGGACAGGGATGATCAGCCCCAGCATTTT.

This clone was picked up one time. This chain connects TRBV4-1 to TRBJ1-4, with D possibly being TRBD1 (5 bases). This CDR3 is built from 15 residues. Germline V gives CDR1 MGHRA, CDR2 YSYEKL. Trimming removed 3 bases from V and 10 bases from J, with 18 bases in between. The CDR3 DNA follows: TGCGCCAGCAGCCAGGGTCCAGGGTATTCGGGAAAACTGTTTTTT. This codes for CASSQGPGYSGKLFF.

This clone showed up just a few times. The V call is TRBV11-2, the J call TRBJ1-1; no reliable D call. V shed 5 bases and J shed 4 bases, with 11 bases lying between them. The CDR3 is 13 amino acids. Germline CDR1 reads SGHAT; CDR2 reads FQNNGV. In DNA form, the CDR3 reads TGTGCCAGCAGCATATCAGGCTCCACTGAAGCTTTCTTT. Translated: CASSISGSTEAFF. Variable domain in full (rest from reference TRBV11-2 and TRBJ1-1): EAGVAQSPRYKIIEKRQSVAFWCNPISGHATLYWYQQILGQGPKLLIQFQNNGVVDDSQLPKDRFSAERLKGVDSTLKIQPAKLEDSAVYLCASSISGSTEAFFGQGTRLTVV.

This chain uses TRBV7-8 with TRBJ1-3, with D tentatively TRBD1 (6 bases). The V end was cut by 5 bases, the J end by 0 bases, with 14 bases between. This CDR3 is 16 amino acids long. Germline V gives CDR1 SGHVS, CDR2 FQNEAQ. CDR3 sequence (DNA): TGTGCCAGCAGCGGCCTGATAGGGGGCTCTGGAAACACCATATATTTT. Encoded protein: CASSGLIGGSGNTIYF.

This chain connects TRBV7-2 to TRBJ2-7; D might be TRBD2 (5 bases). The V and J ends lost 5 bases and 3 bases respectively, with 14 bases between them. CDR3 size: 14 residues. Per the germline V gene, CDR1 is SGHTA and CDR2 is FQGNSA. In nucleotides, the CDR3 is TGTGCCAGCAGCCCAAGGCGAGGGCACTACGAGCAGTACTTC. Translation: CASSPRRGHYEQYF. Full variable domain (missing parts from reference TRBV7-2 and TRBJ2-7): GAGVSQSPSNKVTEKGKDVELRCDPISGHTALYWYRQSLGQGLEFLIYFQGNSAPDKSGLPSDRFSAERTGGSVSTLTIQRTQQEDSAVYLCASSPRRGHYEQYFGPGTRLTVT.